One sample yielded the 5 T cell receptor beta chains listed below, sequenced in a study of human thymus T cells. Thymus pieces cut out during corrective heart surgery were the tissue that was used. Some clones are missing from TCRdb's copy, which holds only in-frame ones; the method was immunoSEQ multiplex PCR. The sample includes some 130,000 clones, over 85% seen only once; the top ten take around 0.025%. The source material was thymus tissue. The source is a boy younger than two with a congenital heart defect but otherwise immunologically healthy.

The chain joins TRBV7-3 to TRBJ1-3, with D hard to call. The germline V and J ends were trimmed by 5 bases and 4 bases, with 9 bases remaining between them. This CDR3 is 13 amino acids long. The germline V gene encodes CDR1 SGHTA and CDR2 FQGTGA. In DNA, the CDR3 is TGTGCCAGCAGCCTTGACGGGGGAAACACCATATATTTT. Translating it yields CASSLDGGNTIYF.

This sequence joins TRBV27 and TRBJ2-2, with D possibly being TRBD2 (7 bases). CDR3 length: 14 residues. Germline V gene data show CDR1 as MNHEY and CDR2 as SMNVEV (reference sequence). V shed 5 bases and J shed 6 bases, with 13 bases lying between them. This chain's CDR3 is CASSRGGTPGELFF. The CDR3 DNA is TGTGCCAGCAGTAGGGGGGGGACCCCCGGGGAGCTGTTTTTT.

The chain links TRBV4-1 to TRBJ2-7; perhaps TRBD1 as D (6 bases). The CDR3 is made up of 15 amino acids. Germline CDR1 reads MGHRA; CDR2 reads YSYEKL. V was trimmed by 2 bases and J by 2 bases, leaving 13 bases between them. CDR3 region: CASSQSEEGAYEQYF. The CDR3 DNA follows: TGCGCCAGCAGCCAATCGGAAGAGGGGGCCTACGAGCAGTACTTC.

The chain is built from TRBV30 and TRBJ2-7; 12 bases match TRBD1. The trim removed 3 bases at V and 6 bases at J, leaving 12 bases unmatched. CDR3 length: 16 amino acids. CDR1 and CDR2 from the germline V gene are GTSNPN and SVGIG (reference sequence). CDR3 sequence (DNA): TGTGCCTGGAGGGCCCCAACTGGGACAGGGGGCATCGAGCAGTACTTC. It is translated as CAWRAPTGTGGIEQYF.

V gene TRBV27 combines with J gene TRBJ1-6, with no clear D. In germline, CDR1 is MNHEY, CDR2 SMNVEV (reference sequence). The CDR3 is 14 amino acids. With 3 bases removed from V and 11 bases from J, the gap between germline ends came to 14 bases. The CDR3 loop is CASSLGPSEAPLHF. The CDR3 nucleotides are TGTGCCAGCAGTTTGGGTCCATCTGAAGCACCCCTCCACTTT.